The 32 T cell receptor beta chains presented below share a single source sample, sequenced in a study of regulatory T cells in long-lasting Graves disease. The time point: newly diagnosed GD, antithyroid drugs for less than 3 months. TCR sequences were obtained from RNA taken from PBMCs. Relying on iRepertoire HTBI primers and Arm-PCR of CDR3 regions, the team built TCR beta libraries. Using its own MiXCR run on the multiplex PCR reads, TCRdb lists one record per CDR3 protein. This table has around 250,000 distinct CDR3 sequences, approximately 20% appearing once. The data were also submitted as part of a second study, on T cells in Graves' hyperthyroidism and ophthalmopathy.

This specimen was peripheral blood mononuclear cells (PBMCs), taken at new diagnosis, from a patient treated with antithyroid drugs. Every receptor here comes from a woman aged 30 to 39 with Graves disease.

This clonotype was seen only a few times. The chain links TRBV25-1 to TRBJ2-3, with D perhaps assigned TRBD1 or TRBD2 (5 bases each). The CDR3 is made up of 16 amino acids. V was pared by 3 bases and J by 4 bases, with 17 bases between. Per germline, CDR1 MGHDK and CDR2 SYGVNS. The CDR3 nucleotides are TGTGCCAGCAGTGATTACTGGGGCCCGCGGGCAGATACGCAGTATTTT. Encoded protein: CASSDYWGPRADTQYF. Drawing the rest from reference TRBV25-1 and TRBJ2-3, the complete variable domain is EADIYQTPRYLVIGTGKKITLECSQTMGHDKMYWYQQDPGMELHLIHYSYGVNSTEKGDLSSESTVSRIRTEHFPLTLESARPSHTSQYLCASSDYWGPRADTQYFGPGTRLTVL.

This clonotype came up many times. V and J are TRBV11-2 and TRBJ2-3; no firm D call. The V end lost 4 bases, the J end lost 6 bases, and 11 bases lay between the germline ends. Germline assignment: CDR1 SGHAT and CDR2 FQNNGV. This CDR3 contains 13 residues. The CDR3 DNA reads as TGTGCCAGCAGCTCCCTCGTCGCCGATACGCAGTATTTT. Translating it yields CASSSLVADTQYF.

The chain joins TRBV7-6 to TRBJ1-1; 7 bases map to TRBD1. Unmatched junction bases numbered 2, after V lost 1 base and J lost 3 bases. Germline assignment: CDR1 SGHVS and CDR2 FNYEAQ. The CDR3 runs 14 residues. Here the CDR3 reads CASSLGDSHTEAFF. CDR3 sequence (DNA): TGTGCCAGCAGCTTAGGGGACAGCCACACTGAAGCTTTCTTT.

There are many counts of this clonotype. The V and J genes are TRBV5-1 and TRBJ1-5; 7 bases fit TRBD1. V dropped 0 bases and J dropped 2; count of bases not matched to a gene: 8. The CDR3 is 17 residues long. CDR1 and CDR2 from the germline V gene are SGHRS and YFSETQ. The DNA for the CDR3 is TGCGCCAGCAGCTTGGCGGGGGACAGTTGGTGCAATCAGCCCCAGCATTTT. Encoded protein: CASSLAGDSWCNQPQHF.

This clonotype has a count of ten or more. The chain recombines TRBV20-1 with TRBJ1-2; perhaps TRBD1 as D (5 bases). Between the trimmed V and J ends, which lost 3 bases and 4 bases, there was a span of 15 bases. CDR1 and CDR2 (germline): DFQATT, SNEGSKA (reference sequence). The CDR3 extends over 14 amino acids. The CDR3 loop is CSARGGAAPYGYTF. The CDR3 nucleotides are TGCAGTGCTAGGGGTGGGGCAGCGCCCTATGGCTACACCTTC.

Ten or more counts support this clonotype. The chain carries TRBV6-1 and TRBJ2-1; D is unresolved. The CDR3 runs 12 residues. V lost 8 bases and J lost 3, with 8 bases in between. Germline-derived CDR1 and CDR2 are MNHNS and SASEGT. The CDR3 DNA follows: TGTGCCAGCGGGGATAACTACAATGAGCAGTTCTTC. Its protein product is CASGDNYNEQFF.

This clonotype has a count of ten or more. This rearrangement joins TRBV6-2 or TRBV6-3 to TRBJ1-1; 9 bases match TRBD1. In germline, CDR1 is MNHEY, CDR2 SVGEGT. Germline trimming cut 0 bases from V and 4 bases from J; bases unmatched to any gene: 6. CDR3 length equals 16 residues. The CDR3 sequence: CASSYSGQGPGTEAFF. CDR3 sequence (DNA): TGTGCCAGCAGTTACTCGGGACAGGGTCCGGGCACTGAAGCTTTCTTT.

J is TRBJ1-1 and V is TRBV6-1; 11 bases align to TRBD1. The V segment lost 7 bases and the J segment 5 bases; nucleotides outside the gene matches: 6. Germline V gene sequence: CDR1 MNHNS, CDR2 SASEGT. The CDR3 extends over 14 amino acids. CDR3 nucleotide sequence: TGTGCCAGCACCTTCGGGGACAGGGGGACTGAAGCTTTCTTT. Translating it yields CASTFGDRGTEAFF.

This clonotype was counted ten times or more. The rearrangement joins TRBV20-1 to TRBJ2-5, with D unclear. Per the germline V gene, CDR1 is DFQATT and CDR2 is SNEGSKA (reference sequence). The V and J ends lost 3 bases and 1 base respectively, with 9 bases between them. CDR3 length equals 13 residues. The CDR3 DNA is TGCAGTGCTAGGTCTCTACTCCAAGAGACCCAGTACTTC. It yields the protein CSARSLLQETQYF.

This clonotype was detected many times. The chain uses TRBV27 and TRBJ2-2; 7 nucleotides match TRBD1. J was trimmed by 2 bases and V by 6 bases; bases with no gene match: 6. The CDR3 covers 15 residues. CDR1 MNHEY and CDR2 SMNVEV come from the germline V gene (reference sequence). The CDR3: CASRSWDSNTGELFF. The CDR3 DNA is TGTGCCAGCAGATCCTGGGACAGTAACACCGGGGAGCTGTTTTTT.

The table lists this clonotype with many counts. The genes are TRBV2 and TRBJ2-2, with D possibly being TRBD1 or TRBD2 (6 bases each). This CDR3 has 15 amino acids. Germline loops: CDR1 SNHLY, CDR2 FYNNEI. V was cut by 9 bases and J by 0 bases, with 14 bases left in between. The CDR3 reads CAREGKGANTGELFF. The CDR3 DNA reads TGTGCCAGGGAGGGTAAGGGGGCGAACACCGGGGAGCTGTTTTTT.

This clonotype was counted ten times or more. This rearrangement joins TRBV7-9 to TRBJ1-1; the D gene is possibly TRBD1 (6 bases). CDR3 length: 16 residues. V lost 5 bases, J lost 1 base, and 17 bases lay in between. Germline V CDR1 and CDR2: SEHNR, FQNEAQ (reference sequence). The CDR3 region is CASSLPPGTPNTEAFF. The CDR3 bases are TGTGCCAGCAGCCTCCCCCCCGGGACACCGAACACTGAAGCTTTCTTT.

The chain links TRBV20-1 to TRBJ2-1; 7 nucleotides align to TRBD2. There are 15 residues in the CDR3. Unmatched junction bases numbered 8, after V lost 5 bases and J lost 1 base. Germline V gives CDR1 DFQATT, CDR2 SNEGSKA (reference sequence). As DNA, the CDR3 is TGCAGTGCTGGGGGGGGACCCCATTCCTACAATGAGCAGTTCTTC. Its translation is CSAGGGPHSYNEQFF.

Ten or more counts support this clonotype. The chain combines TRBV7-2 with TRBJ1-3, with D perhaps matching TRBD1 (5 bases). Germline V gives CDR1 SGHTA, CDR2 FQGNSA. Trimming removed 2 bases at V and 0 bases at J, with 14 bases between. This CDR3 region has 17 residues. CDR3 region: CASSLTRQFFSGNTIYF. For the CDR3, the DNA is TGTGCCAGCAGCTTAACTAGACAGTTCTTCTCTGGAAACACCATATATTTT.

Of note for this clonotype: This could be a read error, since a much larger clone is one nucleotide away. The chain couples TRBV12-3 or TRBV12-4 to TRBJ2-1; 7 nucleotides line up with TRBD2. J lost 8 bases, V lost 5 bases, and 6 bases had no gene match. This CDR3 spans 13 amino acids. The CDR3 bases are TGTGCCAGCAGTCGGACTAGTGGATATGAGCAGTTCTTC. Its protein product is CASSRTSGYEQFF.

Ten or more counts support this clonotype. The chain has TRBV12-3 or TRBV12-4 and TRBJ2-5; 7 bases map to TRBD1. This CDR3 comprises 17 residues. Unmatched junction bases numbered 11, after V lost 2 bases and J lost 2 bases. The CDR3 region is CASSLYQGGLIQETQYF. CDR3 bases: TGTGCCAGCAGTTTATATCAAGGGGGCCTTATTCAAGAGACCCAGTACTTC.

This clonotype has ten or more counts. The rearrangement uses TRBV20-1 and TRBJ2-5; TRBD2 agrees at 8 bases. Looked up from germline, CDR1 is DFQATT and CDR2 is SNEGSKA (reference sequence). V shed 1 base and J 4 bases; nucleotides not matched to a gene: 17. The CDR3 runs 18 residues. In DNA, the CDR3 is TGCAGTGCTAGAGTGGGGGGATCGGGGCGGGGGGCCAGAGAGACCCAGTACTTC. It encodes CSARVGGSGRGARETQYF.

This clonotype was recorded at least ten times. CDR3 sequence: CASGRRAQETQYF. The CDR3 DNA reads as TGTGCCAGCGGTAGAAGGGCCCAAGAGACCCAGTACTTC. This chain links TRBV12-3 or TRBV12-4 with TRBJ2-5; D ambiguous. V was trimmed by 8 bases and J by 1 base, leaving 11 bases between them. CDR3 length: 13 residues.

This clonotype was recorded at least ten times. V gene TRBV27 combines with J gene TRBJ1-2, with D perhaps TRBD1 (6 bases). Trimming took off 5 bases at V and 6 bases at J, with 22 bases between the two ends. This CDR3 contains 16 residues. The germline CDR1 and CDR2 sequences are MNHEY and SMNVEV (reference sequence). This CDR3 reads CASSIYKTGTTDGYTF. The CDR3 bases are TGTGCCAGCAGTATCTATAAGACCGGGACAACAGATGGCTACACCTTC.

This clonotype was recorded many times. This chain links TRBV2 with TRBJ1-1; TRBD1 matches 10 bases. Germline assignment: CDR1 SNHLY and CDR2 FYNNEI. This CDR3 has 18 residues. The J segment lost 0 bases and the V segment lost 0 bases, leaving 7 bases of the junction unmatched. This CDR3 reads CASSEAPPGQGLNTEAFF. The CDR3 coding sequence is TGTGCCAGCAGTGAAGCGCCTCCGGGACAGGGGTTGAACACTGAAGCTTTCTTT. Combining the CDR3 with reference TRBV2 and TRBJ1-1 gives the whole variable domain EPEVTQTPSHQVTQMGQEVILRCVPISNHLYFYWYRQILGQKVEFLVSFYNNEISEKSEIFDDQFSVERPDGSNFTLKIRSTKLEDSAMYFCASSEAPPGQGLNTEAFFGQGTRLTVV.

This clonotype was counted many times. Here the CDR3 reads CASSVGQGNSGANVLTF. In nucleotides, the CDR3 is TGTGCCAGCAGCGTAGGTCAGGGGAACTCTGGGGCCAACGTCCTGACTTTC. The chain couples TRBV9 to TRBJ2-6; D might be TRBD1 (6 bases). Germline CDR1 SGDLS, CDR2 YYNGEE. The CDR3 totals 17 residues. Trimming stripped 0 bases from V and 0 bases from J, with 10 bases between.

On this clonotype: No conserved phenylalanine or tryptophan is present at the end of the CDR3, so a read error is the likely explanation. The CDR3 reads CSARPGTGLGTEAFL. The DNA of the CDR3 is TGCAGTGCTAGACCCGGGACAGGGCTGGGCACTGAAGCTTTCCTT. The chain uses TRBV20-1 and TRBJ1-1; 9 bases match TRBD1. The CDR3 length is 15 residues. Germline V lookup: CDR1 DFQATT, CDR2 SNEGSKA (reference sequence). Trimming took 2 bases from V and 4 from J; bases not matched to a gene: 8.

The CDR3 loop is CSAREGNWNTEAFF. The CDR3 nucleotides read TGCAGTGCTAGAGAAGGGAATTGGAACACTGAAGCTTTCTTT. The V call is TRBV20-1, the J call TRBJ1-1; D is unresolved. V was cut by 0 bases and J by 1 base, with 9 bases left in between. The germline V gene encodes CDR1 DFQATT and CDR2 SNEGSKA (reference sequence). There are 14 residues in the CDR3.

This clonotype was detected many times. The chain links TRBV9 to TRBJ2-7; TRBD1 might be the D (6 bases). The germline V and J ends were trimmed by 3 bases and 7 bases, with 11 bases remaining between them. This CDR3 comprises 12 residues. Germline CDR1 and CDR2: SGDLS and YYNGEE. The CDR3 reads CASSGRGNEQYF. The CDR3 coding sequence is TGTGCCAGCAGCGGAAGGGGGAATGAGCAGTACTTC.

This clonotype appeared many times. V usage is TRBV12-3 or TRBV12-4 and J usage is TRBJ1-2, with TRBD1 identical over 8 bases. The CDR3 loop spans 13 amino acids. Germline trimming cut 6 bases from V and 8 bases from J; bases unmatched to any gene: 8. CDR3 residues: CASSLGTGGGYTF. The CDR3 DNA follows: TGTGCCAGCAGCCTCGGGACAGGAGGGGGCTACACCTTC.

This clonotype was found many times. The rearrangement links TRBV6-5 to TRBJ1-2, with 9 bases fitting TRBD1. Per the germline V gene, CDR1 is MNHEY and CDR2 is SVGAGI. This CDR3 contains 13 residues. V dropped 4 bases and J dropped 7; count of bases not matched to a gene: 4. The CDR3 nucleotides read TGTGCCAGCAGTTTGACAGGGGGAAGTGGCTACACCTTC. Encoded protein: CASSLTGGSGYTF.

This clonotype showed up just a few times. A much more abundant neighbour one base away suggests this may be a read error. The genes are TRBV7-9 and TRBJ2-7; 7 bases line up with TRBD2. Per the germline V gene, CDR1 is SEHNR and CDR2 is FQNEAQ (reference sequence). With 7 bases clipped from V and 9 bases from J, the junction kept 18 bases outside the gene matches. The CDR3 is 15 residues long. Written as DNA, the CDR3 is TGTGCCAGCAACGATCCCGGGACCCCCTCGGGAGGGCAGTACTTC. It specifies CASNDPGTPSGGQYF.

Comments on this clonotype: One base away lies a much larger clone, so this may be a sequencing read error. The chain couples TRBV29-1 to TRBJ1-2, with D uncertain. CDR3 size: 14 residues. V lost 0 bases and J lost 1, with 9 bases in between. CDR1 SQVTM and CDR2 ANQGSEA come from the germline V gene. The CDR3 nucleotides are TGCAGCGTTGAAGAGCAAGGCCGTAACTATGGCTACACCTTC. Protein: CSVEEQGRNYGYTF. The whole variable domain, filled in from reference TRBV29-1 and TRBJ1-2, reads SAVISQKPSRDICQRGTSLTIQCQVDSQVTMMFWYRQQPGQSLTLIATANQGSEATYESGFVIDKFPISRPNLTFSTLTVSNMSPEDSSIYLCSVEEQGRNYGYTFGSGTRLTVV.

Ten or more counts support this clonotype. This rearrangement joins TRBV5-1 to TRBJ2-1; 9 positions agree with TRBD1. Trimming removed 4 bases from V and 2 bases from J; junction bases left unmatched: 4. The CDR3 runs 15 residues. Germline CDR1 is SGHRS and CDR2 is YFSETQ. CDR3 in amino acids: CASSATGGPYNEQFF. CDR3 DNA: TGCGCCAGCAGCGCAACAGGGGGCCCCTACAATGAGCAGTTCTTC.

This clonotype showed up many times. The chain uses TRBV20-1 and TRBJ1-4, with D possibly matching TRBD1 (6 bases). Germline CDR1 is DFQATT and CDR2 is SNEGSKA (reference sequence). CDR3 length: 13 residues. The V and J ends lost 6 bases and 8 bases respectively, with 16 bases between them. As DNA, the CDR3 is TGCAGTGCGCCCCAGACAGGACCCGAAAAACTGTTTTTT. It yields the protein CSAPQTGPEKLFF.

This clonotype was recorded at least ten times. Written as DNA, the CDR3 is TGTGCCAGTAGTATATTAGGACAGTATAGCAATCAGCCCCAGCATTTT. It specifies CASSILGQYSNQPQHF. This sequence joins TRBV19 and TRBJ1-5; D may be TRBD1 (6 bases). Germline values: CDR1 LNHDA, CDR2 SQIVND (reference sequence). The germline V and J ends were trimmed by 2 bases and 0 bases, with 11 bases remaining between them. CDR3 length equals 16 residues.

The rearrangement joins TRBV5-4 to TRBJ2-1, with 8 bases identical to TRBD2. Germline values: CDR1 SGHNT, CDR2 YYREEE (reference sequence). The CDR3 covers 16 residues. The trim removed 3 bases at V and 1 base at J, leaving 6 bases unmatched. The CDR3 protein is CASSSGGGGSYNEQFF. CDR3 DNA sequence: TGTGCCAGCAGCTCGGGCGGCGGGGGGTCCTACAATGAGCAGTTCTTC.